This T cell receptor (beta chain) comes out of a study of cytomegalovirus exposure and HLA in healthy donors. Points on this clone: Antigen unknown.

The PCR ran on 60 Vbeta and 13 Jbeta primers. The protocol was immunoSEQ multiplex PCR, while the TCRdb copy is restricted to in-frame clones and leaves out a portion. The table lists about 130,000 clones. Study outcomes and limitations: The study listed around 150 cytomegalovirus-associated TCR beta chains. As a later analysis showed, a missense DCLRE1C variant was linked to trimming of TCR beta V- and J-genes. Information on immune exposure was restricted to one variable (CMV serostatus).

The receptor's source is a man aged 40-55 years in good health and CMV-seronegative. Material for sequencing was PBMCs.

This CDR3 reads CASSQVGGGGEQYF. DNA of the CDR3: TGTGCCAGCAGCCAAGTAGGCGGGGGCGGCGAGCAGTACTTC. The gene calls are TRBV4-2 and TRBJ2-7; possibly TRBD2 for D (7 bases). The CDR3 sequence is 14 residues long. The ends were cut back, 1 base at V and 6 bases at J, with 13 bases in the middle. Germline-derived CDR1 and CDR2 are LGHNA and YNFKEQ.